The clone carrying this TCR beta chain was found many times. Its matching antigen is unknown. Germline V gene lookup returns CDR1 DFQATT and CDR2 SNEGSKA (reference sequence). V was trimmed by 6 bases and J by 9 bases, leaving 12 bases between them. This CDR3 has 11 residues. TCRdb ran MiXCR on the 5' RACE reads and lists one entry per CDR3 protein. The table has around 300,000 distinct CDR3 sequences, about 4.5% seen once. This sample was included in a study of T cells after yellow fever vaccination. Turning to the study itself: Fractions of limited cellularity were prepared by means of SMART-Seq v4 Ultra Low Input. Overall study findings and caveats: Most clones from primary vaccination were detected again post-booster (roughly 96% CD4, more than 85% CD8).

The clonotype was recovered from a young man who received the YFV17D yellow fever vaccine. This material consisted of PBMCs, taken 15 days after the yellow fever booster vaccination. The rearrangement links TRBV20-1 to TRBJ2-1, with D perhaps matching TRBD2 (7 bases). The CDR3 nucleotides read TGCAGTGCGGGGGGGCCGGGTGAGCAGTTCTTC. This gives the protein CSAGGPGEQFF.